Listed here are 21 T cell receptor beta chains from one sample, sequenced in a study of T cells expressing NK-cell markers (dated by TCRdb to the early 2020s). Libraries were built with 5' RACE. Reads for this sample came from an Illumina HiSeq 2000. One entry per CDR3 protein sequence results from the TCRdb reprocessing of the reads, with DNA left out. This sample's records show under 500,000 distinct CDR3 sequences. 6% to 8% of the sample comes from the top ten. The specimen was blood T cells: a sorted CD56 or NKG2C T cell subset, CD4+ or CD8+ T cells, or bulk PBMC T cells (not recorded which). The receptors shown here come from a woman between 18 and 70 years old in good health.

This chain connects TRBV27 to TRBJ2-2; TCRdb selects TRBD1, and the lack of DNA leaves this call unchecked. Germline V lookup: CDR1 MNHEY, CDR2 SMNVEV (reference sequence). The CDR3 consists of 15 residues. The CDR3 sequence is CASSLAGGLTGELFF.

The chain uses TRBV6-1 and TRBJ2-7; TCRdb proposes TRBD2, but this gene call is untestable without DNA. The CDR3 loop spans 14 amino acids. Germline CDR1 is MNHNS and CDR2 is SASEGT. The CDR3 sequence is CAGTSGRAGYEQYF.

CDR3: CASSQGGLAGDLKYF. The chain is built from TRBV4-2 and TRBJ2-7; TCRdb outputs TRBD2, but without DNA this stays unchecked. The CDR3 is 15 residues long. CDR1 LGHNA and CDR2 YNFKEQ come from the germline V gene.

This chain joins TRBV4-1 and TRBJ2-1; the D call from TCRdb, TRBD2, cannot be confirmed without DNA. Germline V lookup: CDR1 MGHRA, CDR2 YSYEKL. This CDR3 region has 14 residues. The CDR3 loop is CASSHPGLGNEQFF.

V is TRBV11-2 and J is TRBJ2-7; TCRdb calls TRBD1, which cannot be checked without DNA. This CDR3 is 16 amino acids long. CDR1 is SGHAT, CDR2 FQNNGV, per germline. The chain's CDR3 is CASSLEGGWLAYEQYF.

The chain links TRBV7-2 to TRBJ2-3. Germline-derived CDR1 and CDR2 are SGHTA and FQGNSA. The CDR3 runs to 13 residues. The CDR3 here is CASSSRVIGAQYF. The whole variable domain, filled in from reference TRBV7-2 and TRBJ2-3, reads GAGVSQSPSNKVTEKGKDVELRCDPISGHTALYWYRQSLGQGLEFLIYFQGNSAPDKSGLPSDRFSAERTGGSVSTLTIQRTQQEDSAVYLCASSSRVIGAQYFGPGTRLTVL.

The chain links TRBV20-1 to TRBJ2-1; TCRdb's D call, TRBD1, is unchecked because there is no DNA. The CDR3 runs 14 residues. Germline V CDR1 and CDR2: DFQATT, SNEGSKA (reference sequence). The CDR3 here is CSAQTTTGEEEQFF.

J is TRBJ2-3 and V is TRBV18. The CDR3 covers 14 residues. The germline CDR1 and CDR2 sequences are KGHSH and LQKENI. The CDR3 sequence: CASSPPLDTDTQYF.

The J gene is TRBJ1-4, the V gene TRBV29-1; TCRdb selects TRBD1, and the lack of DNA leaves this call unchecked. The germline gives CDR1 SQVTM, CDR2 ANQGSEA. The CDR3 covers 15 residues. The CDR3 reads CSATRAGGRNEKLFF.

This chain joins TRBV7-9 and TRBJ2-1; TCRdb returns TRBD1, unconfirmable since there is no DNA. The germline CDR1 and CDR2 sequences are SEHNR and FQNEAQ (reference sequence). CDR3 length equals 13 residues. CDR3 sequence reads: CASRAAGNNEQFF. The whole variable domain, remainder taken from reference TRBV7-9 and TRBJ2-1, is DTGVSQNPRHKITKRGQNVTFRCDPISEHNRLYWYRQTLGQGPEFLTYFQNEAQLEKSRLLSDRFSAERPKGSFSTLEIQRTEQGDSAMYLCASRAAGNNEQFFGPGTRLTVL.

This chain uses TRBV6-5 with TRBJ2-2; no DNA is available, so the TRBD1 call from TCRdb remains unchecked. Germline V CDR1 and CDR2: MNHEY, SVGAGI. There are 14 residues in the CDR3. Here the CDR3 reads CASSYSNRAGELFF.

The chain has TRBV27 and TRBJ2-7. The CDR3 runs 13 residues. Germline V gives CDR1 MNHEY, CDR2 SMNVEV (reference sequence). CDR3 in amino acids: CASKRVGYYEQYF.

This chain's CDR3 is CASSKMNTEAFF. This chain connects TRBV21-1 to TRBJ1-1. TRBV21-1 is designated a pseudogene. CDR3 length: 12 residues.

The chain employs TRBV20-1 and TRBJ2-1; the D call from TCRdb, TRBD2, cannot be confirmed without DNA. Germline V gene sequence: CDR1 DFQATT, CDR2 SNEGSKA (reference sequence). There are 15 residues in the CDR3. CDR3 sequence: CSAVNAGRDNNEQFF.

The chain uses TRBV30 and TRBJ1-5; the D call from TCRdb, TRBD1, cannot be confirmed without DNA. In germline, CDR1 is GTSNPN, CDR2 SVGIG (reference sequence). The CDR3 runs 13 residues. The CDR3 loop reads CAWKGGSNQPQHF. Looking up the rest from reference TRBV30 and TRBJ1-5 gives the full variable domain: SQTIHQWPATLVQPVGSPLSLECTVEGTSNPNLYWYRQAAGRGLQLLFYSVGIGQISSEVPQNLSASRPQDRQFILSSKKLLLSDSGFYLCAWKGGSNQPQHFGDGTRLSIL.

The V and J genes are TRBV18 and TRBJ2-1. The CDR3 extends over 16 amino acids. CDR1 and CDR2 (germline): KGHSH, LQKENI. The CDR3 sequence is CASSPPLRISYNEQFF. The entire variable domain, with the rest obtained from reference TRBV18 and TRBJ2-1, is as follows: NAGVMQNPRHLVRRRGQEARLRCSPMKGHSHVYWYRQLPEEGLKFMVYLQKENIIDESGMPKERFSAEFPKEGPSILRIQQVVRGDSAAYFCASSPPLRISYNEQFFGPGTRLTVL.

The chain combines TRBV5-1 with TRBJ2-2. The CDR3 runs 14 residues. The germline V gene encodes CDR1 SGHRS and CDR2 YFSETQ. CDR3 region: CASSPIHWTGELFF.

The rearrangement uses TRBV29-1 and TRBJ1-1; TCRdb designates TRBD1, a call that cannot be tested without DNA. The CDR3 totals 13 residues. Germline V CDR1 and CDR2: SQVTM, ANQGSEA. CDR3 amino acids: CSVPDRSYTEAFF. Using reference TRBV29-1 and TRBJ1-1 for the parts outside the CDR3, the full variable domain is SAVISQKPSRDICQRGTSLTIQCQVDSQVTMMFWYRQQPGQSLTLIATANQGSEATYESGFVIDKFPISRPNLTFSTLTVSNMSPEDSSIYLCSVPDRSYTEAFFGQGTRLTVV.

The chain's CDR3 is CASTIGDVIGELFF. The chain couples TRBV5-1 to TRBJ2-2; TCRdb reports TRBD2, a call that lacks DNA to check it against. Germline loops: CDR1 SGHRS, CDR2 YFSETQ. This CDR3 spans 14 amino acids.

V and J are TRBV11-1 and TRBJ2-1; TCRdb proposes TRBD1, but this gene call is untestable without DNA. This CDR3 spans 15 amino acids. Germline lookup yields CDR1 SGHAT and CDR2 FQDESV (reference sequence). The CDR3: CASSYTGTGLNEQFF.

This chain connects TRBV6-5 to TRBJ2-1; TCRdb returns TRBD2, unconfirmable since there is no DNA. Germline CDR1 reads MNHEY; CDR2 reads SVGAGI. This CDR3 is 13 amino acids long. The CDR3 loop reads CASSYGPYNEQFF.